This T cell receptor (beta chain) was sequenced in a study of blood T cell repertoires in COVID-19. How the authors handled the data: Cell counts per sample came from amplifying reference gene primers. Only in-frame clones appear in the TCRdb table, and some are missing; sequencing was by immunoSEQ multiplex PCR. That table supplies the V and J calls and clone size; D and trimming were determined from the DNA. Of roughly 26,000 clones in the sample, 83% are singletons; the top ten hold approximately 24%. This sequence was found in a human donor in a cohort sampled during active COVID-19. Specimen: peripheral blood.

CDR3 DNA sequence: TGTGCCAGTAGGACAGGGACCACTGAAGCTTTCTTT. Translating it yields CASRTGTTEAFF. This chain links TRBV28 with TRBJ1-1; 8 bases match TRBD1. V dropped 9 bases and J dropped 4; count of bases not matched to a gene: 4. Germline V gene sequence: CDR1 MDHEN, CDR2 SYDVKM. There are 12 residues in the CDR3.